What follows describes a single T cell receptor (beta chain). Sequencing was performed with immunoSEQ multiplex PCR; in TCRdb, only in-frame clones are kept and a portion is missing. The sample has 400,000 to 500,000 clones, approximately 92% seen once. The entry originates in a study of control samples from healthy donors and cancer patients. Material for sequencing was PBMCs. The source of this sequence is a man in his forties or fifties with head and neck cancer.

The CDR3 DNA sequence: TGTGCCAGCAGCCTAACAGGGGGTGGGTTCACCGGGGAGCTGTTTTTT. It yields the protein CASSLTGGGFTGELFF. The chain carries TRBV7-2 and TRBJ2-2; TRBD1 matches 8 bases. The J segment lost 4 bases and the V segment lost 5 bases, leaving 9 bases of the junction unmatched. The germline CDR1 and CDR2 sequences are SGHTA and FQGNSA. The CDR3 extends over 16 amino acids.